Sequencing of this T cell receptor beta chain was carried out in a study of shared clonotypes between healthy human individuals. The study's findings and limits: Limitation of the genetic and exposure-history diversity represented came from the few donors. Incompleteness in sorted-subset sequencing, despite large depth, was shown by rarefaction. Non-shared clonotypes displayed generation probabilities falling below those of clonotypes present in all four donors.

Donors comprised only Caucasian adults living in Nashville, Tennessee. Per germline, CDR1 SGHTA and CDR2 FQGNSA. The CDR3 runs 13 residues. The trim removed 4 bases at V and 10 bases at J, leaving 7 bases unmatched. Remarks on this clone: Its target is unknown.

Measured with immunoSEQ multiplex PCR; TCRdb has only the in-frame clones, and not every one. This table holds approximately 320,000 clones, roughly 70% found once. This sequence originates from a man younger than 40 in good health. The sample was memory CD4+ T cells sorted from blood. Specified subset: CD45RA-negative fraction. The gene calls are TRBV7-2 and TRBJ1-1; TRBD1 matches 9 bases. The DNA for the CDR3 is TGTGCCAGCAGCTGGGGACAGGGTCTGGGAGCTTTCTTT. This gives the protein CASSWGQGLGAFF.